The sequence of this TCR beta chain was determined in a study of blood T cell repertoires in COVID-19. This CDR3 region has 13 residues. CDR1 and CDR2 from the germline V gene are KGHSH and LQKENI. The V end lost 2 bases, the J end lost 0 bases, and 4 bases lay between the germline ends. Libraries were prepared by immunoSEQ multiplex PCR; TCRdb keeps only in-frame clonotypes and omits some of them. The data contain about 670,000 clones, 85% to 90% of them singletons. This chain uses TRBV18 with TRBJ1-1; no clear D gene. Sequenced: peripheral blood. The source is a woman aged 18-30 years with acute or convalescent COVID-19. The CDR3 DNA reads TGTGCCAGCTCACCAGGCATGAACACTGAAGCTTTCTTT. Protein product: CASSPGMNTEAFF. Combining the CDR3 with reference TRBV18 and TRBJ1-1 gives the whole variable domain NAGVMQNPRHLVRRRGQEARLRCSPMKGHSHVYWYRQLPEEGLKFMVYLQKENIIDESGMPKERFSAEFPKEGPSILRIQQVVRGDSAAYFCASSPGMNTEAFFGQGTRLTVV.